The 27 T cell receptor beta chains presented below share a single source sample, sequenced in a study of T cell changes during pregnancy in multiple sclerosis. The table came from immunoSEQ multiplex PCR; TCRdb's copy has only in-frame clones and leaves some out. The data hold approximately 50,000 clones, with about nine tenths observed a single time. The sequenced sample was CD8+ T cells from peripheral blood mononuclear cells, obtained after pregnancy. The receptors were gathered from a female donor with multiple sclerosis, enrolled in a pregnancy study.

The V and J genes are TRBV21-1 and TRBJ1-1; no DNA check was done on the table's D call, TRBD1. TRBV21-1 is a known pseudogene. CDR3 length: 17 amino acids. The DNA of the CDR3 is TGTGCCAGCAGCAAAGCGCCGACAGGGGACGTGAACACTGAAGCTTTCTTT. Translated, it gives CASSKAPTGDVNTEAFF.

The chain has TRBV11-1 and TRBJ2-7, with D hard to call. CDR3 length: 13 amino acids. Germline V gene lookup returns CDR1 SGHAT and CDR2 FQDESV (reference sequence). The V end was cut by 5 bases, the J end by 9 bases, with 17 bases between. Written as DNA, the CDR3 is TGTGCCAGCAGCCTCCCTGTGGAGAGGAGGCAGTACTTC. It is translated as CASSLPVERRQYF.

The V gene is TRBV27, the J gene TRBJ1-2, with 7 bases matching TRBD1. Germline lookup yields CDR1 MNHEY and CDR2 SMNVEV (reference sequence). This CDR3 spans 15 amino acids. V was pared by 3 bases and J by 8 bases, with 12 bases of the junction left unmatched. The CDR3 bases are TGTGCCAGCAGTTTCCGGGACAGCATATCCCTGGGCTACACCTTC. Its translation is CASSFRDSISLGYTF.

The chain has TRBV29-1 and TRBJ1-4; possible D gene TRBD1, 6 bases. Per the germline V gene, CDR1 is SQVTM and CDR2 is ANQGSEA. CDR3 length: 14 residues. The V gene lost 3 bases and the J gene lost 8 bases, with 16 bases spanning the gap. CDR3 amino acids: CSVDGGRPGEKLFF. As DNA, the CDR3 is TGCAGCGTTGATGGGGGCCGCCCCGGGGAAAAACTGTTTTTT.

V gene TRBV13 combines with J gene TRBJ2-3, with 12 bases aligning to TRBD2. With V trimmed by 0 bases and J by 3 bases, 4 bases remained unmatched. Germline values: CDR1 PRHDT, CDR2 FYEKMQ (reference sequence). This CDR3 has 17 amino acids. CDR3 region: CASSLGTSGGETDTQYF. In DNA form, the CDR3 reads TGTGCCAGCAGCTTAGGGACTAGCGGGGGCGAGACAGATACGCAGTATTTT.

The chain is built from TRBV6-5 and TRBJ2-7, with 7 bases that match TRBD2. Trimming took 0 bases from V and 5 from J; bases not matched to a gene: 10. Germline CDR1 MNHEY, CDR2 SVGAGI. The CDR3 covers 16 residues. The CDR3: CASSYSRGAGVDEQYF. The CDR3, as DNA: TGTGCCAGCAGTTACTCGAGAGGGGCGGGGGTAGACGAGCAGTACTTC.

The rearrangement uses TRBV25-1 and TRBJ2-1; D may be TRBD1 (6 bases). V lost 5 bases and J lost 0, with 17 bases in between. The CDR3 is 17 residues long. Germline loops: CDR1 MGHDK, CDR2 SYGVNS. CDR3: CASSPPTGIPSYNEQFF. The CDR3 DNA reads as TGTGCCAGCAGTCCCCCTACAGGGATCCCCTCCTACAATGAGCAGTTCTTC. The full variable domain, its missing parts supplied by reference TRBV25-1 and TRBJ2-1, is EADIYQTPRYLVIGTGKKITLECSQTMGHDKMYWYQQDPGMELHLIHYSYGVNSTEKGDLSSESTVSRIRTEHFPLTLESARPSHTSQYLCASSPPTGIPSYNEQFFGPGTRLTVL.

The chain recombines TRBV7-9 with TRBJ2-2, with 7 bases that match TRBD2. The CDR3 extends over 13 amino acids. The ends lost 6 bases at V and 6 bases at J; junction bases unmatched: 4. The germline V gene has CDR1 SEHNR and CDR2 FQNEAQ (reference sequence). CDR3 region: CASSVGGSGELFF. CDR3 in DNA: TGTGCCAGCAGTGTGGGGGGGTCCGGGGAGCTGTTTTTT.

This chain links TRBV4-2 with TRBJ2-7; 9 nucleotides agree with TRBD1. The V gene end was trimmed by 2 bases and the J gene end by 4 bases; junction bases not matched to a gene: 12. The CDR3 spans 17 residues. Germline CDR1 reads LGHNA; CDR2 reads YNFKEQ. The CDR3 spells CASSQTNRDREIYEQYF. DNA for the CDR3: TGTGCCAGCAGCCAAACGAACCGGGACAGGGAGATATACGAGCAGTACTTC.

This chain uses TRBV6-5 with TRBJ1-2; tentatively, D is TRBD1 (6 bases). Trimming stripped 4 bases from V and 6 bases from J, with 21 bases between. The CDR3 has 16 amino acids. Looked up from germline, CDR1 is MNHEY and CDR2 is SVGAGI. Written as DNA, the CDR3 is TGTGCCAGCAGTTTCTCGGGGTTCGGGACATCCGATGGCTACACCTTC. Translation: CASSFSGFGTSDGYTF.

This chain's CDR3 is CASTNRAPSETQYF. The CDR3 DNA sequence: TGTGCCAGCACTAACAGGGCCCCATCGGAGACCCAGTACTTC. The chain is built from TRBV27 and TRBJ2-5; D perhaps matches TRBD1 (6 bases). V lost 7 bases and J lost 5, with 17 bases in between. Germline-derived CDR1 and CDR2 are MNHEY and SMNVEV (reference sequence). This CDR3 comprises 14 residues.

The V and J genes are TRBV27 and TRBJ1-2, with 10 bases aligning to TRBD1. After removal of 6 bases from V and 5 bases from J, the junction contained 6 bases not matched to a gene. This CDR3 region has 14 residues. CDR1 and CDR2 (germline): MNHEY, SMNVEV (reference sequence). Written as DNA, the CDR3 is TGTGCCAGCAGGACCGGGACAGGGGTGTATGGCTACACCTTC. Protein sequence: CASRTGTGVYGYTF.

This chain connects TRBV27 to TRBJ2-1; 15 nucleotides align to TRBD2. The CDR3 totals 17 residues. Germline V lookup: CDR1 MNHEY, CDR2 SMNVEV (reference sequence). The V and J ends lost 4 bases and 4 bases, in that order; junction bases with no gene match: 5. The CDR3 region is CASSSGLAGGPYNEQFF. CDR3 nucleotide sequence: TGTGCCAGCAGTTCGGGACTAGCGGGGGGCCCTTACAATGAGCAGTTCTTC.

This clone was seen a single time. The chain links TRBV7-6 to TRBJ2-3; 7 positions agree with TRBD2. The V segment lost 5 bases and the J segment 6 bases; nucleotides outside the gene matches: 8. The CDR3 contains 14 residues. Germline V gives CDR1 SGHVS, CDR2 FNYEAQ. CDR3 in amino acids: CASSRIGGTDTQYF. In DNA form, the CDR3 reads TGTGCCAGCAGCAGGATCGGGGGGACTGATACGCAGTATTTT.

The rearrangement uses TRBV7-3 and TRBJ2-1; 9 bases map to TRBD2. The CDR3 is 16 residues long. Germline V gene sequence: CDR1 SGHTA, CDR2 FQGTGA. V was clipped by 5 bases and J by 0 bases; unmatched bases: 5. The CDR3 loop is CASSEIAGASYNEQFF. As DNA, the CDR3 is TGTGCCAGCAGCGAAATAGCGGGGGCCTCCTACAATGAGCAGTTCTTC.

The CDR3 DNA reads as TGTGCCACCGCCCTCGGCTACGAGCAGTACTTC. It yields the protein CATALGYEQYF. The rearrangement joins TRBV27 to TRBJ2-7, with D unresolved. V lost 10 bases, J lost 3 bases, and 10 bases lay in between. Per the germline V gene, CDR1 is MNHEY and CDR2 is SMNVEV (reference sequence). This CDR3 has 11 residues.

V and J are TRBV19 and TRBJ2-2; 8 bases fit TRBD1. V shed 4 bases, J shed 7 bases, and the junction held 5 bases outside the gene matches. The CDR3 has 14 amino acids. Germline CDR1 reads LNHDA; CDR2 reads SQIVND (reference sequence). CDR3 bases: TGTGCCAGTAGTACCGGGACAGGTTTCGGGGAGCTGTTTTTT. It is translated as CASSTGTGFGELFF. Filled out from reference TRBV19 and TRBJ2-2, the complete variable domain reads DGGITQSPKYLFRKEGQNVTLSCEQNLNHDAMYWYRQDPGQGLRLIYYSQIVNDFQKGDIAEGYSVSREKKESFPLTVTSAQKNPTAFYLCASSTGTGFGELFFGEGSRLTVL.

The rearrangement uses TRBV6-5 and TRBJ2-7, with D perhaps matching TRBD2 (7 bases). The V end lost 8 bases, the J end lost 0 bases, and 14 bases lay between the germline ends. This CDR3 region has 14 residues. Germline CDR1 and CDR2: MNHEY and SVGAGI. The CDR3 coding sequence is TGTGCCAGCGCCTTAAGGGGGGGCTCCTACGAGCAGTACTTC. This codes for CASALRGGSYEQYF.

This clone has only one observation. The sample holds other DNA sequences that translate to the same CDR3. CDR3 DNA: TGTGCCAGCAGCTTAGGCGCCGGGGAGCTGTTTTTT. It translates to CASSLGAGELFF. The V call is TRBV11-3, the J call TRBJ2-2; D uncertain. Germline V lookup: CDR1 SGHNT, CDR2 YENEEA. Trimming removed 1 base at V and 6 bases at J, with 3 bases between. This CDR3 spans 12 amino acids.

In nucleotides, the CDR3 is TGTGCCTGGAATTCGGAGGGATTAATCACTGAAGCTTTCTTT. Its translation: CAWNSEGLITEAFF. The V call is TRBV30, the J call TRBJ1-1; D not resolved. V was shortened by 4 bases and J by 4 bases, with 16 bases between the two germline ends. This CDR3 contains 14 residues. Germline CDR1 and CDR2: GTSNPN and SVGIG (reference sequence).

This clone has a single count. The chain couples TRBV27 to TRBJ2-7; no reliable D call. The CDR3 length is 13 residues. V was clipped by 6 bases and J by 0 bases, with 9 bases between them. Germline loops: CDR1 MNHEY, CDR2 SMNVEV (reference sequence). The CDR3 DNA is TGTGCCAGCAGCCTCCTATCCTCCTACGAGCAGTACTTC. Amino acid sequence: CASSLLSSYEQYF.

The chain uses TRBV28 and TRBJ2-5, with TRBD2 matching 11 bases. Germline V gene lookup returns CDR1 MDHEN and CDR2 SYDVKM. Unmatched junction bases numbered 8, after V lost 6 bases and J lost 5 bases. The CDR3 runs 15 residues. This chain's CDR3 is CASRNSGGAGETQYF. The CDR3, as DNA: TGTGCCAGCAGAAATAGCGGGGGGGCGGGTGAGACCCAGTACTTC.

This sequence joins TRBV13 and TRBJ1-1; maybe TRBD1 (5 bases). CDR3 length equals 14 residues. Trimming left V 4 bases short and J 1 base short, with 10 bases between. Germline V gene sequence: CDR1 PRHDT, CDR2 FYEKMQ (reference sequence). As DNA, the CDR3 is TGTGCCAGCAGCTCTGGACAACAGAACACTGAAGCTTTCTTT. Amino acid sequence: CASSSGQQNTEAFF.

V is TRBV7-9 and J is TRBJ2-7, with 7 positions matching TRBD2. The germline V gene encodes CDR1 SEHNR and CDR2 FQNEAQ (reference sequence). V shed 3 bases and J 2 bases; nucleotides not matched to a gene: 4. This CDR3 has 14 amino acids. CDR3: CASSFPGRAYEQYF. The CDR3 coding sequence is TGTGCCAGCAGCTTCCCAGGGAGGGCCTACGAGCAGTACTTC.

This chain joins TRBV14 and TRBJ1-2, with TRBD1 matching over 9 bases. With 1 base clipped from V and 6 bases from J, the junction kept 3 bases outside the gene matches. This CDR3 comprises 14 residues. CDR1 is SGHDN, CDR2 FVKESK, per germline. DNA of the CDR3: TGTGCCAGCAGCCAAGCATGGACAGGGGATGGCTACACCTTC. This encodes CASSQAWTGDGYTF.

This chain joins TRBV11-2 and TRBJ2-7; D may be TRBD2 (6 bases). The CDR3 is 14 amino acids. V lost 1 base to trimming and J lost 0 bases, with 7 bases between them. Germline V gene lookup returns CDR1 SGHAT and CDR2 FQNNGV. The CDR3 DNA sequence: TGTGCCAGCAGCTTAGGCGGGGACTCCTACGAGCAGTACTTC. Its protein product is CASSLGGDSYEQYF.

CDR3 sequence (DNA): TGTGCCAGCAGTTACGAAGGGGTCGAGACCCAGTACTTC. Its protein product is CASSYEGVETQYF. J is TRBJ2-5 and V is TRBV6-6; maybe TRBD1 (5 bases). The ends were cut back, 2 bases at V and 5 bases at J, with 9 bases in the middle. Germline loops: CDR1 MNHNY, CDR2 SVGAGI (reference sequence). The CDR3 runs 13 residues.